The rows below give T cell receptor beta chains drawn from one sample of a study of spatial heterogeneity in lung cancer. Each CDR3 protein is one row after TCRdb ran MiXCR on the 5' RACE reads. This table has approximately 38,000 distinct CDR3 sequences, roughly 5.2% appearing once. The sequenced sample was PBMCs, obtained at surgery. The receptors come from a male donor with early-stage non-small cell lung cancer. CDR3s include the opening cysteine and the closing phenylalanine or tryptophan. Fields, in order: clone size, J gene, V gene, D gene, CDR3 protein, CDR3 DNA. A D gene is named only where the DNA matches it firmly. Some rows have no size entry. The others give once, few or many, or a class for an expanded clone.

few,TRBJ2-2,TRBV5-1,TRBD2,CASSLEGLPTGELFF,TGCGCCAGCAGCTTGGAGGGACTACCCACCGGGGAGCTGTTTTTT
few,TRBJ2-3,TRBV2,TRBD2,CASSEYDSGGGDTQYF,TGTGCCAGCAGTGAATATGATAGCGGGGGGGGAGATACGCAGTATTTT
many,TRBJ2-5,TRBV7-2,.,CASSLSVTVFKGEETQYF,TGTGCCAGCAGCTTATCGGTGACAGTTTTCAAGGGGGAAGAGACCCAGTACTTC
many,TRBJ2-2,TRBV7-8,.,CASSLGNTGELFF,TGTGCCAGCAGCTTAGGGAACACCGGGGAGCTGTTTTTT
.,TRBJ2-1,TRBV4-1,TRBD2,CASSLILSGGSYNEQFF,TGCGCCAGCAGCCTAATCCTTAGCGGGGGCTCCTACAATGAGCAGTTCTTC
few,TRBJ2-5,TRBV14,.,CASSQSWGETQYF,TGTGCCAGCAGCCAGTCGTGGGGGGAGACCCAGTACTTC
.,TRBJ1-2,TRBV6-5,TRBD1,CASSYVRTGGGGYGYTF,TGTGCCAGCAGTTACGTCCGAACAGGGGGGGGGGGCTATGGCTACACCTTC
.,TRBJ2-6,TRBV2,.,CASREIGANVLTF,TGTGCCAGCAGGGAAATTGGGGCCAACGTCCTGACTTTC
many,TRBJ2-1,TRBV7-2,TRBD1,CASSHTSGTVQFF,TGTGCCAGCAGCCATACCTCCGGGACAGTTCAGTTCTTC
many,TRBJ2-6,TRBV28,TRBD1,CASSLWTGDNSGANVLTF,TGTGCCAGCAGTTTATGGACAGGGGACAACTCTGGGGCCAACGTCCTGACTTTC
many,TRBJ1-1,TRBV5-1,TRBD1,CASSLGGQPLNTEAFF,TGCGCCAGCAGCTTGGGGGGACAGCCCTTGAACACTGAAGCTTTCTTT
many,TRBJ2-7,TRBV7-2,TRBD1,CASSLVGGGRYEQYF,TGTGCCAGCAGCTTAGTAGGGGGCGGTAGATACGAGCAGTACTTC
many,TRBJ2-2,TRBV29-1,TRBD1,CSAGQGAGELFF,TGCAGCGCCGGACAGGGTGCCGGGGAGCTGTTTTTT
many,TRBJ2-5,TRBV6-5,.,CASSRTLQETQYF,TGTGCCAGCAGCCGAACCTTACAAGAGACCCAGTACTTC
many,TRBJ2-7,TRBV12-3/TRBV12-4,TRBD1,CASSPGTGAGGEQYF,TGTGCCAGCAGTCCAGGGACAGGGGCCGGGGGAGAGCAGTACTTC
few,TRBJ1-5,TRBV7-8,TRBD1,CASSLADRGNQPQHF,TGTGCCAGCAGCTTAGCCGACAGGGGCAATCAGCCCCAGCATTTT
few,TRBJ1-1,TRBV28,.,CASSCWAEAFF,TGTGCCAGCAGTTGTTGGGCTGAAGCTTTCTTT
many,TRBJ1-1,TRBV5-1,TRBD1,CASSRRTGGDTEAFF,TGCGCCAGCAGCCGCCGGACAGGGGGAGACACTGAAGCTTTCTTT
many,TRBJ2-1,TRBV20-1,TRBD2,CSATSGGSLYNEQFF,TGCAGTGCTACGAGCGGGGGTTCTCTCTACAATGAGCAGTTCTTC
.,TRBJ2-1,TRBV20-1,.,CSAMKGGGYNEQFF,TGCAGTGCCATGAAGGGGGGGGGTTACAATGAGCAGTTCTTC
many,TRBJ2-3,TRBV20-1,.,CSAIKGTDTQYF,TGCAGTGCTATTAAAGGCACAGATACGCAGTATTTT
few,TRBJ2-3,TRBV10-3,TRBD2,CATKTSGGDTDTQYF,TGTGCCACCAAGACTAGCGGGGGTGACACAGATACGCAGTATTTT
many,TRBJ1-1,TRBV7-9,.,CASSHQVQNTEAFF,TGTGCCAGCAGCCATCAGGTCCAGAACACTGAAGCTTTCTTT
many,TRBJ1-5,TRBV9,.,CASSVVQGRSGNQPQHF,TGTGCCAGCAGCGTAGTCCAGGGAAGAAGTGGCAATCAGCCCCAGCATTTT
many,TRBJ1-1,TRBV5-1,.,CASSLIDPMDTEAFF,TGCGCCAGCAGCTTGATTGACCCTATGGACACTGAAGCTTTCTTT
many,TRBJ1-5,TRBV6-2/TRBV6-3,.,CASSNFGGNQPQHF,TGTGCCAGCAGTAATTTCGGGGGCAATCAGCCCCAGCATTTT
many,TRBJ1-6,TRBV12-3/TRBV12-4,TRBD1,CASSPGQQSSYNSPLHF,TGTGCCAGCAGTCCGGGACAGCAGAGCTCCTATAATTCACCCCTCCACTTT
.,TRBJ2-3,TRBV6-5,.,CASSPPGRTHTQYF,TGTGCCAGCAGTCCCCCGGGACGGACACATACGCAGTATTTT
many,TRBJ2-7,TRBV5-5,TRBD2,CASSLAVSGGVYEQYF,TGTGCCAGCAGCTTGGCCGTTAGCGGGGGAGTGTACGAGCAGTACTTC
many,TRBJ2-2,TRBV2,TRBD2,CASSAPPGSGGAGTGELFF,TGTGCCAGCAGCGCCCCCCCAGGTAGCGGGGGGGCGGGCACCGGGGAGCTGTTTTTT
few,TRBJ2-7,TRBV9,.,CASSAQGSYEQYF,TGTGCCAGCAGCGCGCAGGGATCCTACGAGCAGTACTTC
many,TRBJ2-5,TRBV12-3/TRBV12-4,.,CASSSRTVRETQYF,TGTGCCAGCAGTTCCCGGACAGTACGAGAGACCCAGTACTTC
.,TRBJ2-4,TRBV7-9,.,CASSRMTPGAHKNIQYF,TGTGCCAGCAGCCGGATGACACCGGGGGCGCACAAAAACATTCAGTACTTC
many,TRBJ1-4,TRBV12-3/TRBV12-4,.,CASTSDSGVTGKLFF,TGTGCCAGCACTTCAGACTCCGGGGTGACAGGAAAACTGTTTTTT
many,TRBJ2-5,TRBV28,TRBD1,CASSSGTGYRDQETQYF,TGTGCCAGCAGTTCAGGGACAGGGTATAGAGACCAAGAGACCCAGTACTTC
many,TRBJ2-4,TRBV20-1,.,CSARGELAKNIQYF,TGCAGTGCTAGAGGGGAGTTAGCCAAAAACATTCAGTACTTC
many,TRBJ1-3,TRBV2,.,CARKGAGNTIYF,TGTGCCCGCAAGGGTGCTGGAAACACCATATATTTT
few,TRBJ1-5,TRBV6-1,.,CASSVFTVISNQPQHF,TGTGCCAGCAGTGTCTTTACGGTGATTAGCAATCAGCCCCAGCATTTT
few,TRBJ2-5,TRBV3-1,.,CASSQGPQETQYF,TGTGCCAGCAGCCAAGGCCCCCAAGAGACCCAGTACTTC
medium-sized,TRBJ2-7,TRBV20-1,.,CSAPLLPEQYF,TGCAGTGCTCCTTTACTTCCCGAGCAGTACTTC
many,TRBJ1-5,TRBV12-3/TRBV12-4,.,CASSPGLFSNQPQHF,TGTGCCAGCAGTCCGGGACTCTTTAGCAATCAGCCCCAGCATTTT
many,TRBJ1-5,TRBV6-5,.,CANTESRTSNQPQHF,TGTGCCAACACGGAAAGCCGTACTAGCAATCAGCCCCAGCATTTT
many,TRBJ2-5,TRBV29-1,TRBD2,CSVSSGGLQETQYF,TGCAGCGTGAGTAGCGGGGGGCTCCAAGAGACCCAGTACTTC
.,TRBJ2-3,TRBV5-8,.,CASSSVGGLTDTQYF,TGTGCCAGCAGCTCAGTAGGGGGGCTCACAGATACGCAGTATTTT
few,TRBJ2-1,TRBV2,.,CASSEAGVTEQFF,TGTGCCAGCAGTGAAGCGGGGGTGACTGAGCAGTTCTTC
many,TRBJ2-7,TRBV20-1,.,CSAGAGRYEQYF,TGCAGTGCTGGCGCCGGGCGCTACGAGCAGTACTTC
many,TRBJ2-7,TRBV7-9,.,CASSAPSGLSTMHF,TGTGCCAGCAGCGCCCCTTCGGGACTGTCTACGATGCACTTC
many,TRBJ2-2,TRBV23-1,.,CASSQSREARRNTGELFF,TGCGCCAGCAGTCAGAGCCGGGAAGCCCGACGAAACACCGGGGAGCTGTTTTTT
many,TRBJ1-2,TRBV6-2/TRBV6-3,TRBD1,CASSGRNRGGYGYTF,TGTGCCAGCAGCGGGAGGAACAGGGGAGGCTATGGCTACACCTTC
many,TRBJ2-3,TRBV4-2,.,CASRGGPDTQYF,TGTGCCAGCAGGGGGGGCCCAGATACGCAGTATTTT
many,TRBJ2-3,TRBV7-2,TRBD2,CASSLGLAGGTDTQYF,TGTGCCAGCAGCTTGGGACTAGCGGGGGGCACAGATACGCAGTATTTT
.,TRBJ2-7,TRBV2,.,CASSEAPGRGEQYF,TGTGCCAGCAGTGAAGCACCTGGGCGAGGCGAGCAGTACTTC
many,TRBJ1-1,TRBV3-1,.,CASSQVEGNTEAFF,TGTGCCAGCAGCCAAGTGGAAGGGAACACTGAAGCTTTCTTT
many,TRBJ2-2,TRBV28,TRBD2,CASLAGNTGELFF,TGTGCCAGTCTAGCGGGGAACACCGGGGAGCTGTTTTTT
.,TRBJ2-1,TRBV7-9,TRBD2,CASSSIMTSGGDPGQFF,TGTGCCAGCAGCTCAATCATGACTAGCGGGGGGGACCCGGGGCAGTTCTTC
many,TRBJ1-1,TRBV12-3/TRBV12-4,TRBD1,CASRRQGLNTEAFF,TGTGCCAGCAGGCGACAGGGCTTGAACACTGAAGCTTTCTTT
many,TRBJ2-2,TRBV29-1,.,CSVEVQLNTGELFF,TGCAGCGTTGAAGTACAGTTGAACACCGGGGAGCTGTTTTTT
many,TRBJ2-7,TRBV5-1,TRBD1,CASSLAGGSYEQYF,TGCGCCAGCAGCTTGGCAGGGGGCTCCTACGAGCAGTACTTC
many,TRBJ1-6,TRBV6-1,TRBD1,CASSDGQGKNSPLHF,TGTGCCAGCAGTGATGGACAGGGGAAAAATTCACCCCTCCACTTT
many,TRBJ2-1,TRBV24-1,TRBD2,CATSDSQGLGMYEQFF,TGTGCCACCAGTGATTCTCAGGGACTAGGGATGTATGAGCAGTTCTTC